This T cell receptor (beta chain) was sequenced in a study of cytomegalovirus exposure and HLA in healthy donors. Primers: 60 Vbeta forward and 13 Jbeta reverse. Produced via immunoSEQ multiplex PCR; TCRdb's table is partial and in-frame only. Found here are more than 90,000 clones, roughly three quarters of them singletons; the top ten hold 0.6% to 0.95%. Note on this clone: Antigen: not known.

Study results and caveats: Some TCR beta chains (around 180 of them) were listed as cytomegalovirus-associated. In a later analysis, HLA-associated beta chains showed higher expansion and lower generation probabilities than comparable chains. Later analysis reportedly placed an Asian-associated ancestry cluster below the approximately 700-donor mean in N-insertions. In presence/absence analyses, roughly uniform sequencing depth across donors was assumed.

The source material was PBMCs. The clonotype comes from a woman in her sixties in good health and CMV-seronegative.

DNA of the CDR3: TGTGCCAGCAGTCGGACTAGCGGGAGGGGCTACAATGAGCAGTTCTTC. Protein product: CASSRTSGRGYNEQFF. The genes are TRBV7-2 and TRBJ2-1; 15 nucleotides match TRBD2. Germline-derived CDR1 and CDR2 are SGHTA and FQGNSA. With V trimmed by 6 bases and J by 3 bases, 3 bases remained unmatched. This CDR3 comprises 16 residues. The full variable domain, its missing parts supplied by reference TRBV7-2 and TRBJ2-1, is GAGVSQSPSNKVTEKGKDVELRCDPISGHTALYWYRQSLGQGLEFLIYFQGNSAPDKSGLPSDRFSAERTGGSVSTLTIQRTQQEDSAVYLCASSRTSGRGYNEQFFGPGTRLTVL.